The 25 T cell receptor beta chains below were found in one sample sequenced in a study of regulatory T cells in long-lasting Graves disease (dated by TCRdb to about 2021). Explained via the paper, the time point label denotes: newly diagnosed GD, antithyroid drugs for less than 3 months. For both TCR sequencing and RNA sequencing, RNA was extracted from PBMCs using TRIzol. The library was produced with multiplex PCR. Sequencing relied on an Illumina HiSeq 4000. TCR beta libraries were built with iRepertoire HTBI primers and Arm-PCR amplification of CDR3 regions. Using fastp trimming at Q25 and MiXCR clonotype assembly, TCRdb reanalyzed the public sequencing data and kept in-frame beta chains. For every CDR3 protein sequence, its rows merge into one entry that carries the most common genes and DNA. For this sample there are 200,000 to 250,000 distinct CDR3 sequences; roughly 19% appear just once. The ten largest clones add up to around 11% of the sample.

These data were also reused for a study on T cells in Graves' hyperthyroidism and ophthalmopathy.

Sequences were derived from peripheral blood mononuclear cells (PBMCs), sampled at new diagnosis, from a patient treated with antithyroid drugs. These TCRs come from a woman aged 25-40 years with Graves disease. Donor details come from another sample of the same person, matched by shared clones.

At least ten counts were recorded for this clonotype. The CDR3: CASSPASVAPKQETQYF. The CDR3 bases are TGTGCCAGCAGTCCCGCCTCGGTGGCCCCCAAGCAAGAGACCCAGTACTTC. The V gene is TRBV12-3 or TRBV12-4, the J gene TRBJ2-5; D remains unclear. There are 17 residues in the CDR3. Trimming cost V 5 bases and J 2 bases, with 21 bases left between them.

To note about this clonotype: A far larger clone is only one base removed, so a read error is likely. The J gene is TRBJ2-1, the V gene TRBV2, with 8 positions matching TRBD2. Germline V gives CDR1 SNHLY, CDR2 FYNNEI. Trimming took 2 bases from V and 10 from J; bases not matched to a gene: 10. The CDR3 runs 15 residues. The CDR3 sequence is CASSEPAGASYEQFF. The CDR3 region has the DNA TGTGCCAGCAGTGAACCAGCGGGAGCGTCCTACGAGCAGTTCTTC.

This clonotype was counted ten times or more. The V and J genes are TRBV5-1 and TRBJ1-4, with D perhaps matching TRBD1 (5 bases). CDR1 SGHRS and CDR2 YFSETQ come from the germline V gene. Between the trimmed V and J ends, which lost 3 bases and 6 bases, there was a span of 21 bases. The CDR3 loop spans 17 amino acids. CDR3 DNA: TGCGCCAGCAGCTACCTGGCCAGGGTCAGGGCGGATGAAAAACTGTTTTTT. Amino acids: CASSYLARVRADEKLFF.

This clonotype showed up many times. The rearrangement uses TRBV12-3 or TRBV12-4 and TRBJ2-3; D uncertain. This CDR3 has 13 residues. V was trimmed by 10 bases and J by 4 bases, leaving 15 bases between them. The chain's CDR3 is CAISRTVADTQYF. The CDR3, as DNA: TGTGCCATCTCTCGGACCGTGGCAGATACGCAGTATTTT.

This clonotype has a count of ten or more. The rearrangement uses TRBV4-1 and TRBJ2-5; 15 bases line up with TRBD2. V trimming: 3 bases; J trimming: 4 bases; junction bases outside the gene matches: 12. Germline V CDR1 and CDR2: MGHRA, YSYEKL. This CDR3 is 19 amino acids long. CDR3 region: CASSHPGLAGGPERETQYF. The CDR3 region has the DNA TGCGCCAGCAGCCATCCGGGACTAGCGGGAGGACCAGAGAGAGAGACCCAGTACTTC.

This clonotype was picked up many times. CDR3 residues: CASNWDGVTGELFF. The CDR3 DNA follows: TGTGCCAGCAATTGGGACGGAGTCACCGGGGAGCTGTTTTTT. The J gene is TRBJ2-2, the V gene TRBV2, with D perhaps given as TRBD1 or TRBD2 (5 bases each). Trimming took 7 bases from V and 4 from J, leaving 13 bases between them. This CDR3 is built from 14 residues. Germline V gene lookup returns CDR1 SNHLY and CDR2 FYNNEI.

This clonotype was seen ten or more times. The V call is TRBV10-2, the J call TRBJ2-5; D may be TRBD2 (6 bases). V lost 0 bases and J lost 2, with 13 bases in between. The germline CDR1 and CDR2 sequences are WSHSY and SAAADI. This CDR3 has 16 amino acids. The CDR3 here is CASSESGLAIQETQYF. The DNA of the CDR3 is TGCGCCAGCAGTGAGTCGGGTCTAGCGATACAAGAGACCCAGTACTTC.

The rearrangement joins TRBV4-1 to TRBJ2-3; weak D call: TRBD1 (5 bases). V lost 3 bases to trimming and J lost 2 bases, with 9 bases between them. Germline V gene data show CDR1 as MGHRA and CDR2 as YSYEKL. CDR3 length equals 14 residues. The CDR3 protein is CASSHDRPTDTQYF. The DNA for the CDR3 is TGCGCCAGCAGCCACGACAGACCCACAGATACGCAGTATTTT.

This clonotype was observed at least ten times. The chain is built from TRBV14 and TRBJ2-5; D gene ambiguous. V lost 2 bases and J 5 bases, leaving 12 bases between the germline ends. The CDR3 sequence is 14 residues long. Germline CDR1 SGHDN, CDR2 FVKESK. The CDR3 spells CASSQRHSGETQYF. In DNA form, the CDR3 reads TGTGCCAGCAGCCAAAGGCACAGTGGGGAGACCCAGTACTTC.

The V call is TRBV6-1, the J call TRBJ2-1; D gene ambiguous. The CDR3 is made up of 11 amino acids. Trimming left V 1 base short and J 7 bases short, with 2 bases between. Germline V gene data show CDR1 as MNHNS and CDR2 as SASEGT. CDR3 residues: CASSEGNEQFF. The DNA for the CDR3 is TGTGCCAGCAGTGAAGGTAATGAGCAGTTCTTC.

This clonotype was counted ten times or more. The chain employs TRBV2 and TRBJ2-7; 14 nucleotides match TRBD2. Germline CDR1 reads SNHLY; CDR2 reads FYNNEI. This CDR3 region has 15 residues. With 6 bases clipped from V and 7 bases from J, the junction kept 8 bases outside the gene matches. The CDR3 DNA follows: TGTGCCAGCAGGTGGGGGACTAGCGGGAGTGGGGAGCAGTACTTC. Its translation: CASRWGTSGSGEQYF.

This clonotype has at least ten counts. This sequence joins TRBV27 and TRBJ1-3, with unresolved D. CDR3 length: 14 amino acids. Germline CDR1 reads MNHEY; CDR2 reads SMNVEV (reference sequence). Trimming stripped 5 bases from V and 0 bases from J, with 8 bases between. The CDR3 DNA reads TGTGCCAGCAGTCGGACTTCCTCTGGAAACACCATATATTTT. This translates into CASSRTSSGNTIYF.

This clonotype appeared many times. The DNA of the CDR3 is TGTGCCACCCTGGGCGCAAGACGCACAGATACGCAGTATTTT. It specifies CATLGARRTDTQYF. This chain uses TRBV2 with TRBJ2-3; unclear D gene. The CDR3 loop spans 14 amino acids. The germline V and J ends were trimmed by 10 bases and 1 base, with 15 bases remaining between them. Per germline, CDR1 SNHLY and CDR2 FYNNEI.

There are many counts of this clonotype. The chain has TRBV11-1 and TRBJ1-1; no clear D gene. The CDR3 covers 14 residues. CDR1 is SGHAT and CDR2 is FQDESV in the germline V gene (reference sequence). V shed 0 bases and J shed 7 bases, with 12 bases lying between them. The CDR3 sequence is CASSLAPPSGEAFF. For the CDR3, the DNA is TGTGCCAGCAGCTTAGCCCCGCCTAGCGGTGAAGCTTTCTTT.

This clonotype was counted a few times. The CDR3, as DNA: TGTGCCTGGAGTGTGGGGGACAGGGGGCAATCACCCCTCCACTTT. This gives the protein CAWSVGDRGQSPLHF. The rearrangement links TRBV30 to TRBJ1-6; 12 bases match TRBD1. Germline V CDR1 and CDR2: GTSNPN, SVGIG (reference sequence). The V gene end was trimmed by 0 bases and the J gene end by 10 bases; junction bases not matched to a gene: 4. This CDR3 has 15 residues.

Points on this clonotype: Germline is not matched at one junction end, which may reflect a read error. The genes are TRBV15 and TRBJ1-5; TRBD1 might be the D (6 bases). The CDR3 loop spans 15 amino acids. The germline gives CDR1 LNHNV, CDR2 YYDKDF (reference sequence). The CDR3 protein is CATSDGQYSNQPHHF. In nucleotides, the CDR3 is TGTGCCACCAGCGACGGACAGTATAGCAATCAGCCCCATCATTTT. Full variable domain (rest looked up from reference TRBV15 and TRBJ1-5): DAMVIQNPRYQVTQFGKPVTLSCSQTLNHNVMYWYQQKSSQAPKLLFHYYDKDFNNEADTPDNFQSRRPNTSFCFLDIRSPGLGDTAMYLCATSDGQYSNQPHHFGDGTRLSIL.

This clonotype has ten or more counts. The chain uses TRBV5-4 and TRBJ2-1, with TRBD1 matching over 10 bases. The CDR3 length is 16 residues. The ends lost 4 bases at V and 0 bases at J; junction bases unmatched: 4. Germline lookup yields CDR1 SGHNT and CDR2 YYREEE (reference sequence). Here the CDR3 DNA reads TGTGCCAGCAGCCAGGGACAGGGGAGCTCCTACAATGAGCAGTTCTTC. It encodes CASSQGQGSSYNEQFF.

Many counts were recorded for this clonotype. The chain joins TRBV3-1 to TRBJ1-2; D is unclear. The germline V and J ends were trimmed by 1 base and 0 bases, with 9 bases remaining between them. This CDR3 contains 15 residues. The germline gives CDR1 LGHDT, CDR2 YNNKEL (reference sequence). CDR3 loop: CASSQGSAANYGYTF. In DNA, the CDR3 is TGTGCCAGCAGCCAAGGGTCAGCCGCTAACTATGGCTACACCTTC.

About this clonotype itself: A single base is all that separates this from a far larger clone, so a read error is likely. The CDR3 region has the DNA TGTGCCAGCAGTGCTGGTTACAATGAGCAGTACTTC. Translation: CASSAGYNEQYF. The J gene is TRBJ2-7, the V gene TRBV2, with no clear D. The germline CDR1 and CDR2 sequences are SNHLY and FYNNEI. The V end lost 4 bases, the J end lost 7 bases, and 11 bases lay between the germline ends. This CDR3 has 12 residues.

This clonotype was recorded at least ten times. V is TRBV3-1 and J is TRBJ1-1; D remains ambiguous. This CDR3 contains 14 residues. Germline V gives CDR1 LGHDT, CDR2 YNNKEL (reference sequence). Trimming removed 4 bases at V and 1 base at J, with 10 bases between. The CDR3 nucleotides read TGTGCCAGCAGCCCCCTTCGGCGGAACACTGAAGCTTTCTTT. It yields the protein CASSPLRRNTEAFF.

This clonotype was recorded at least ten times. The chain combines TRBV30 with TRBJ2-3; the match to TRBD2 covers 9 bases. V lost 4 bases, J lost 14 bases, and 19 bases stayed unmatched. The germline V gene encodes CDR1 GTSNPN and CDR2 SVGIG (reference sequence). This CDR3 has 15 residues. CDR3 bases: TGTGCCTGGACGAGGGAGGGGCAGCGGGGGGCCCGGTCGTATTTT. Its translation is CAWTREGQRGARSYF.

This clonotype showed up many times. The rearrangement joins TRBV4-1 to TRBJ2-7; D gene unclear. CDR1 and CDR2 from the germline V gene are MGHRA and YSYEKL. The V gene lost 1 base and the J gene lost 2 bases, with 12 bases spanning the gap. The length of the CDR3 is 15 residues. The CDR3 loop is CASSQGRILPYEQYF. CDR3 sequence (DNA): TGCGCCAGCAGCCAAGGCCGTATACTACCCTACGAGCAGTACTTC.

This clonotype has just one count. The V gene is TRBV10-2, the J gene TRBJ1-1; D is ambiguous. V gave up 5 bases and J gave up 7 bases, with 8 bases separating them. The CDR3 has 11 amino acids. From germline, CDR1 is WSHSY and CDR2 SAAADI. The CDR3 DNA follows: TGCGCCAGCAGTCACAGTATTGAAGCTTTCTTT. It codes for CASSHSIEAFF.

This clonotype has at least ten counts. This chain uses TRBV4-2 with TRBJ2-2; D call uncertain. This CDR3 region has 15 residues. CDR1 is LGHNA and CDR2 is YNFKEQ in the germline V gene. Trimming pared 0 bases from V and 3 bases from J, leaving 8 bases between. DNA for the CDR3: TGTGCCAGCAGCCAAGAGTTGGCGGACACCGGGGAGCTGTTTTTT. Translated, it gives CASSQELADTGELFF.

This clonotype was detected many times. This chain uses TRBV3-1 with TRBJ2-2; TRBD1 is a possible D gene (6 bases). Trimming shortened V by 1 base and J by 1 base, and 10 bases separated the two germline ends. The length of the CDR3 is 16 residues. Germline-derived CDR1 and CDR2 are LGHDT and YNNKEL (reference sequence). CDR3 sequence (DNA): TGTGCCAGCAGCCAAGTTACAGGGAGGAACACCGGGGAGCTGTTTTTT. This translates into CASSQVTGRNTGELFF.